The sequence of this T cell receptor (beta chain) was determined in a study of shared clonotypes between healthy human individuals (TCRdb year 2020). General notes on the study: Two women and a few men aged 18 to 49 years were included in the cohort. Between about 0.94 and 8.9 billion PBMCs per donor were obtained by leukapheresis. For each donor, CD4 naive and CD4 memory were each given three plates, CD8 naive was given two plates, and CD8 memory was given one plate. To estimate repertoire size and how much clonotype sharing occurs between individuals, the study deeply sequenced the blood TCR repertoires of roughly 5 healthy adults. To increase sequencing depth and limit assay-specific biases, TCR repertoire library preparation and sequencing were carried out by different laboratories using diverse techniques. Summary of the overall study and its limitations: Only blood was sampled, and tissue TCR repertoires likely differ from those in blood. Estimated clonotype richness was generally larger for naive than for memory subsets. Pairwise subsampling indicated that sequencing depth was expected to affect the degree of clonotype sharing among donors. Even with the large sequencing depth, rarefaction of the sorted-subset datasets indicated that sequencing was incomplete. Higher generation probabilities were observed for clonotypes shared by all four sorted-subset donors than for non-shared clonotypes. Because the study included only a small number of donors, the genetic and exposure-history diversity represented was limited. Across four donors, approximately 5% of naive CD4, roughly 3.4% of naive CD8, around 2.1% of memory CD4, and 0.4% of memory CD8 clonotypes were shared.

Donors were healthy HIV-negative adults with no recently reported acute infections or vaccinations. Every donor was a Caucasian adult living in Nashville, Tennessee, USA. Magnetic negative selection was used to enrich CD4+ T cells, after which naive cells were positively selected on CD45RA and the negative fraction became the memory subset. After blood collection by leukapheresis, PBMCs were isolated using Ficoll-Histopaque density gradient centrifugation and then cryopreserved in the vapor phase of liquid nitrogen. Analytical flow cytometry was used to check the purity and quantity of every magnetically sorted T cell population. From each sorted fraction, genomic DNA was isolated and quantified by UV absorbance on a Nanodrop 2000c. Using the deep immunoSEQ assay, multiplex PCR amplified TCR CDR3 regions from genomic DNA. Genomic DNA extracted from each cell subset was distributed evenly over all wells of several immunoSEQ 96-well plates, and each plate served as one replicate. For sorted subsets, around 200 ng genomic DNA, equal to about 30,000 T cell genomes, was loaded into each replicate PCR. The purified libraries were quantified using a Qubit 3.0 fluorometer, sized with a Bioanalyzer 2100, and then quantified again using the KAPA Library Quantification kit. Every immunoSEQ 96-well plate was sequenced on a separate single-read 150-cycle Illumina NextSeq 550 flow cell. In the authors' own workflow: Because the immunoSEQ output included only junctional sequences and no quality scores, the filtering could not be the same as the filtering used for full-length reads. Sequences were annotated with PyIR, a Python wrapper for IgBLAST v1.9, and V/J genes and CDR3 were assigned using IMGT germline references. Reads with weak V/J assignments (E-value above 1e-6), missing CDR3, stop codons, out-of-frame junctions, or ambiguous translated residues were removed. A V3J clonotype was defined by an identical inferred V gene, J gene, and CDR3 amino acid sequence. The percentage overlap between two repertoires was calculated by dividing the number of shared unique clonotypes by the size of the smaller repertoire. Three approaches were used to assess repertoire richness: RTK rarefaction, the Chao1 estimator, and Recon v2.1 estimates of unobserved clonotypes. For all TCRbeta clonotypes obtained by the gDNA method from several donors, generation probabilities were computed with OLGA. What TCRdb holds here is the immuneACCESS table cut down to in-frame rearrangements. Part of the clones is not present; checked against another copy, under half of the missing clones reflect an unresolved V gene, and the others are unexplained. The DNA gave D and trimming, while V, J and clone size come from that table. This sample lists 2 million to 3 million clones; 93% were detected once. The ten most abundant clones make up about 0.38% of the sample.

About this clone: The clone's antigen remains unknown. No much larger clone is present one base from it, and per-base qualities are unavailable.

The sequence derives from a man younger than 30 in good health. Some clones in this sample may be carry-over from other donors' samples. Sequenced sample: naive CD4+ T cells from PBMCs. Interpreted using the paper, the cell subset or site label stands for: CD45RA+ positively selected.

The CDR3 amino acid sequence is: CASSYQLRETQYF. Here is the DNA: TGTGCCAGCAGTTACCAGTTACGAGAGACCCAGTACTTC. Recombination joined TRBV6-5 with TRBJ2-5; the D gene cannot be named for sure. Based on the germline V gene, the CDR1 and CDR2 sequences are MNHEY and SVGAGI. The CDR3 holds 13 amino acids from the cysteine to the phenylalanine. Only the CDR3 DNA is retained, 39 bases long and in frame from the first base. V gives up 2 bases and J gives up 4 bases, and the segment between their germline ends measures 8 bases.